Listed below are T cell receptor beta chains from one sample, sequenced in a study of blood T cells in healthy people across ages. TCRdb ran MiXCR on the 5' RACE reads and lists one entry per CDR3 protein. Here the sample spans 500,000 to 650,000 distinct CDR3 sequences, around a quarter being singletons. This sample was shared with a second study, whose subject was T cells of mothers and their children.

Sequenced input: blood. Receptors originate from a boy under 10 years old in good health. The CDR3 runs from the conserved cysteine through the conserved F or W. The D gene is left open where the match is weak. Not every row has a clone size; where given, it reads once, few, many or a size class.

TRBV6-1,TRBJ1-1,.,.,TGTGCCAGCAGTCTAGGGGGAGCCTCAAGGGACACTGAAGCTTTCTTT,CASSLGGASRDTEAFF
TRBV14,TRBJ2-5,few,TRBD1,TGTGCCAGCTCCCCAAGAGGGCGAGGGGACAGGGCTGAGACCCAGTACTTC,CASSPRGRGDRAETQYF
TRBV5-1,TRBJ2-5,few,.,TGCGCCAGCAGCTTGGCCGCTGGCAGCGCTCAAGAGACCCAGTACTTC,CASSLAAGSAQETQYF
TRBV15,TRBJ1-2,few,.,TGTGCCACCAGCCCCCAGGGGATCTATGACTACACCTTC,CATSPQGIYDYTF
TRBV20-1,TRBJ1-2,few,.,TGCAGTGCTAGAGATTATCAACAGGCGACAATACCTAACTATGGCTACACCTTC,CSARDYQQATIPNYGYTF
TRBV10-3,TRBJ2-7,.,.,TGTGCCATCAGTGTGGGCGGGGACATCGCCTACGAGCAGTACTTC,CAISVGGDIAYEQYF
TRBV21-1,TRBJ1-6,.,.,TGTGCCAGCAGCCCCGTGCCCGGGTCACCCCTCCACTTT,CASSPVPGSPLHF
TRBV20-1,TRBJ2-7,few,.,TGCAGTGCTAGAGATCCATTCAACTACGAGCAGTACTTC,CSARDPFNYEQYF
TRBV29-1,TRBJ1-1,few,.,TGCAGCGGCTCTAGCCCAGCCGTGTCTGAAGCTTTCTTT,CSGSSPAVSEAFF
TRBV6-5,TRBJ2-1,few,.,TGTGCCAGCAGAAAGGACACTCACCCCATCAATGAGCAGTTCTTC,CASRKDTHPINEQFF
TRBV3-1,TRBJ2-6,.,.,TGTGCCAGCAGCCAGAACAGGGTGTCTGGGGCCAACGTCCTGACTTTC,CASSQNRVSGANVLTF
TRBV12-3/TRBV12-4,TRBJ1-5,.,.,TGTGCCAGCAGACTAGGGCCTGATCAGCCCCAGCATTTT,CASRLGPDQPQHF
TRBV29-1,TRBJ2-5,.,.,TGCAGCGTAAGATTAGGAGAGACCCAGTACTTC,CSVRLGETQYF
TRBV28,TRBJ1-1,.,.,TGTGCCAGCAGCTTCCGTGAGCTTTGGGACACTGAAGCTTTCTTT,CASSFRELWDTEAFF
TRBV10-1,TRBJ2-1,few,TRBD2,TGCGCCAGCAGTGGGGGACTAGCGGCAGAGGGGTCCGACAATGAGCAGTTCTTC,CASSGGLAAEGSDNEQFF
TRBV19,TRBJ2-5,once,TRBD2,TGTGCCAGTAGTATAGCGAGCGGGAGTGAGACCCAGTACTTC,CASSIASGSETQYF
TRBV9,TRBJ2-1,.,.,TGTGCCAGCAGCGTACAATCACACTACAATGAGCAGTTCTTC,CASSVQSHYNEQFF
TRBV20-1,TRBJ2-1,few,TRBD2,TGCAGTGCCGAATCCCGGAGTAGCGGGTACAATGAGCAGTTCTTC,CSAESRSSGYNEQFF
TRBV20-1,TRBJ2-5,few,TRBD2,TGCAGTGCTAGAGACCCGGGACTAGCGGGGGGCAGCCAAGAGACCCAGTACTTC,CSARDPGLAGGSQETQYF
TRBV5-1,TRBJ2-5,.,TRBD1,TGCGCCAGCAGCATTCAACCAGGGGGACAAGAGACCCAGTACTTC,CASSIQPGGQETQYF
TRBV29-1,TRBJ2-7,.,.,TGCAGCGTTGGGCAGGGGCCTACCTACGAGCAGTACTTC,CSVGQGPTYEQYF
TRBV20-1,TRBJ2-5,few,TRBD2,TGCAGTGCTCGGACTAGCGGGGAACCCCGGAACGGCGAGACCCAGTACTTC,CSARTSGEPRNGETQYF
TRBV19,TRBJ2-1,.,.,TGTGCCAGTAGTATGTACCGCGGGCCGGGCGAGCAGTTCTTC,CASSMYRGPGEQFF
TRBV27,TRBJ2-7,few,.,TGTGCCAGCAGTACTTTCTCCTACGAGCAGTACTTC,CASSTFSYEQYF
TRBV27,TRBJ2-7,.,TRBD1,TGTGCCAGCAGCTTTAGACAGGGGTACTACGAGCAGTACTTC,CASSFRQGYYEQYF
TRBV27,TRBJ1-4,many,TRBD1,TGTGCCAGCAGTCTACAGGGGGTTGAAAAACTGTTTTTT,CASSLQGVEKLFF
TRBV6-6,TRBJ2-1,.,TRBD2,TGTGCCAGCAGCACCTCCTTAGCGGGAGGTAGTAATGAGCAGTTCTTC,CASSTSLAGGSNEQFF
TRBV7-2,TRBJ1-6,few,.,TGTGCCAGCGGGACCGGGACATCGAATTCACCCCTCCACTTT,CASGTGTSNSPLHF
TRBV2,TRBJ2-7,.,.,TGTGCCAGCAGTGGTGGCGGTCAAAGCTCCTACGAGCAGTACTTC,CASSGGGQSSYEQYF
TRBV30,TRBJ1-4,.,.,TGTGCCTGGAAAGTGGCGGAACGGCCTAATGAAAAACTGTTTTTT,CAWKVAERPNEKLFF
TRBV20-1,TRBJ2-7,few,TRBD1,TGCAGTGCTAGAGATGAAGGCGGGACAGGGGGTCGCGAGCAGTACTTC,CSARDEGGTGGREQYF
TRBV7-9,TRBJ2-7,.,TRBD2,TGTGCCAGCAGCGACGCTCAGGGACTAGCGGGATACGAGCAGTACTTC,CASSDAQGLAGYEQYF
TRBV24-1,TRBJ2-1,once,TRBD1,TGTGCCACCAGTGATCCTCCGGGACAGGGTAAGGATGAGCAGTTCTTC,CATSDPPGQGKDEQFF
TRBV29-1,TRBJ2-3,few,.,TGCAGCGTGCTTAGGTCAGATACGCAGTATTTT,CSVLRSDTQYF
TRBV20-1,TRBJ2-5,.,TRBD1,TGCAGTGCTAGAGAAGGGACAGGCAGAAGGGAGACCCAGTACTTC,CSAREGTGRRETQYF
TRBV5-1,TRBJ2-5,.,.,TGCGCCAGCAGCAATTCCGGGACCGGTGGGCCAGAGACCCAGTACTTC,CASSNSGTGGPETQYF
TRBV2,TRBJ1-1,.,.,TGTGCCAGCAGTACCCGAGACACTGAAGCTTTCTTT,CASSTRDTEAFF
TRBV6-5,TRBJ2-5,few,.,TGTGCCAGCAGTTCCTCCCGGGGTCAAGAGACCCAGTACTTC,CASSSSRGQETQYF
TRBV28,TRBJ2-1,.,TRBD2,TGTGCCAGCAGACTTGGACTAGCGGGGAGACAGCAGTTCTTC,CASRLGLAGRQQFF
TRBV3-1,TRBJ2-5,.,TRBD2,TGTGCCAGCAGCCAAGCCAGCGGGGGACCTCAAGAGACCCAGTACTTC,CASSQASGGPQETQYF
TRBV29-1,TRBJ2-3,.,.,TGCAGCGTTGACTACACAGATACGCAGTATTTT,CSVDYTDTQYF
TRBV14,TRBJ1-5,.,.,TGTGCCAGCAGCCCTTTGTCTGTGTCAGGGCGGCAGCCCCAGCATTTT,CASSPLSVSGRQPQHF
TRBV12-3/TRBV12-4,TRBJ2-1,few,.,TGTGCCAGCAGGGGTACTAGCAGCCACTACAATGAGCAGTTCTTC,CASRGTSSHYNEQFF
TRBV20-1,TRBJ2-3,few,TRBD2,TGCAGTGCCCAAACTAGCGGGGTCACAGATACGCAGTATTTT,CSAQTSGVTDTQYF
TRBV27,TRBJ1-6,.,TRBD1,TGTGCCAGCAGTTTCCCAGGGGGACCCCTCCACTTT,CASSFPGGPLHF
TRBV6-6,TRBJ1-4,.,.,TGTGCCAGCAGTCGGGACTGGGGCAAAAATGAAAAACTGTTTTTT,CASSRDWGKNEKLFF
TRBV12-3/TRBV12-4,TRBJ2-5,.,.,TGTGCCAGCAGTTACCGGCGCTGGGTTAGAGAGACCCAGTACTTC,CASSYRRWVRETQYF
TRBV6-2/TRBV6-3,TRBJ2-4,.,.,TGTGCCACCAATAGCGCACATCTCAAAAACATTCAGTACTTC,CATNSAHLKNIQYF
TRBV24-1,TRBJ2-5,few,TRBD2,TGTGCCACCAGTGACCTAGCGGGAGGGCCCCAAGAGACCCAGTACTTC,CATSDLAGGPQETQYF
TRBV4-2,TRBJ2-5,few,.,TGTGCCAGCAGCCAAGACGGTTCGGGGTTTGGGGAGACCCAGTACTTC,CASSQDGSGFGETQYF
TRBV6-2/TRBV6-3,TRBJ2-5,few,.,TGTGCCAGCAGTTCATCCGGACTTTCGGCTGGGACCCAGTACTTC,CASSSSGLSAGTQYF
TRBV20-1,TRBJ2-4,.,.,TGCAGTGCTAGAGATCCGCACGGGTGGCCGGAGACCTCTTTGGTCAAAAACATTCAGTACTTC,CSARDPHGWPETSLVKNIQYF
TRBV5-1,TRBJ1-2,.,TRBD1,TGCGCCAGCAGCACGACAGGGGGCGACTATGGCTACACCTTC,CASSTTGGDYGYTF
TRBV18,TRBJ1-2,.,.,TGTGCCAGCTCACAAGGCACAGCCACCTATCGCTACACCTTC,CASSQGTATYRYTF
TRBV30,TRBJ1-2,.,TRBD1,TGTGCCTGGAGGGACAGGGACGGCTACACCTTC,CAWRDRDGYTF
TRBV15,TRBJ2-7,few,.,TGTGCCACCTGCAGTTGGGGTACGGGAACCAGCTCCTACGAGCAGTACTTC,CATCSWGTGTSSYEQYF
TRBV7-9,TRBJ2-7,many,.,TGTGCCAGCAGCTCCGGACTACTCTACGAGCAGTACTTC,CASSSGLLYEQYF